The 25 T cell receptor beta chains presented below share a single source sample, sequenced in a study of cytomegalovirus exposure and HLA in healthy donors. Use of 60 Vbeta and 13 Jbeta primers characterized the PCR. This table comes from immunoSEQ multiplex PCR, and its TCRdb copy is limited to in-frame clones, with some not included. The sample has roughly 75,000 clones; 84% are singletons. Sequenced sample: PBMCs. The receptors here all came from a man aged 65 to 85 in good health and CMV-seropositive.

This chain joins TRBV5-1 and TRBJ1-2; 9 nucleotides align to TRBD1. Trimming at V came to 4 bases and at J to 7 bases, leaving 5 bases not matched to a gene. Germline V lookup: CDR1 SGHRS, CDR2 YFSETQ. CDR3 length equals 13 residues. The CDR3 nucleotides are TGCGCCAGCAGCCTGGACAGGGGTAGTGGCTACACCTTC. It yields the protein CASSLDRGSGYTF.

The rearrangement joins TRBV7-8 to TRBJ2-3, with 9 bases aligning to TRBD2. Germline-derived CDR1 and CDR2 are SGHVS and FQNEAQ. The CDR3 loop spans 16 amino acids. The J segment lost 1 base and the V segment lost 0 bases, leaving 2 bases of the junction unmatched. CDR3 sequence (DNA): TGTGCCAGCAGCTTAGCTAGCGGGGGCGGCACAGATACGCAGTATTTT. Protein: CASSLASGGGTDTQYF.

V usage is TRBV7-9 and J usage is TRBJ2-7; TRBD1 matches at 7 bases. CDR1 and CDR2 (germline): SEHNR, FQNEAQ (reference sequence). The CDR3 contains 13 residues. V shed 1 base and J 4 bases; nucleotides not matched to a gene: 1. The CDR3 nucleotides read TGTGCCAGCAGCTTAGACAGGGGTTACGAGCAGTACTTC. Its translation: CASSLDRGYEQYF.

Details on this clone: The junction does not match germline at one end; this may be a read error. The chain carries TRBV29-1 and TRBJ1-1; D call uncertain. The germline V gene has CDR1 SQVTM and CDR2 ANQGSEA. CDR3 length equals 12 residues. The DNA of the CDR3 is TGCAGCTCACTCAAGGCGAACAGTGAAGCTTTCTTT. The encoded protein is CSSLKANSEAFF.

This clone was counted between two and nine times. The rearrangement joins TRBV19 to TRBJ2-3; D possibly corresponds to TRBD2 (7 bases). Germline V gene sequence: CDR1 LNHDA, CDR2 SQIVND (reference sequence). Deletions cut 4 bases from V and 3 bases from J, with 11 bases between. This CDR3 comprises 14 residues. CDR3 sequence (DNA): TGTGCCAGTAGTAGACGGGGGGCAACAGATACGCAGTATTTT. It specifies CASSRRGATDTQYF.

This chain links TRBV28 with TRBJ2-2; possibly TRBD2 for D (6 bases). Deletions cut 11 bases from V and 5 bases from J, with 15 bases between. There are 13 residues in the CDR3. Germline CDR1 and CDR2: MDHEN and SYDVKM. CDR3 coding DNA: TGTGCCGCCGGGGGAGTCCGGACCGGGGAGCTGTTTTTT. It is translated as CAAGGVRTGELFF.

V gene TRBV2 combines with J gene TRBJ2-5, with 9 bases fitting TRBD2. After removal of 6 bases from V and 5 bases from J, the junction contained 10 bases not matched to a gene. The length of the CDR3 is 15 residues. The germline CDR1 and CDR2 sequences are SNHLY and FYNNEI. CDR3 sequence reads: CASRALAGVGETQYF. In DNA form, the CDR3 reads TGTGCCAGCAGGGCCTTAGCGGGAGTGGGGGAGACCCAGTACTTC.

V gene TRBV25-1 combines with J gene TRBJ2-5; a possible D gene is TRBD2 (5 bases). Germline values: CDR1 MGHDK, CDR2 SYGVNS. The CDR3 is made up of 10 amino acids. This CDR3 reads CRGFRETQYF. CDR3 coding DNA: TGTCGGGGTTTCAGAGAGACCCAGTACTTC. Supplemented by reference TRBV25-1 and TRBJ2-5, the full variable domain reads EADIYQTPRYLVIGTGKKITLECSQTMGHDKMYWYQQDPGMELHLIHYSYGVNSTEKGDLSSESTVSRIRTEHFPLTLESARPSHTSQYLCRGFRETQYFGPGTRLLVL.

The chain uses TRBV19 and TRBJ2-3; D gene uncertain. Trimming cost V 2 bases and J 4 bases, with 7 bases left between them. The CDR3 extends over 13 amino acids. Germline V gene sequence: CDR1 LNHDA, CDR2 SQIVND (reference sequence). The CDR3 is CASSISEADTQYF. In nucleotides, the CDR3 is TGTGCCAGTAGTATAAGTGAGGCAGATACGCAGTATTTT. Full variable domain (outside the CDR3, taken from reference TRBV19 and TRBJ2-3): DGGITQSPKYLFRKEGQNVTLSCEQNLNHDAMYWYRQDPGQGLRLIYYSQIVNDFQKGDIAEGYSVSREKKESFPLTVTSAQKNPTAFYLCASSISEADTQYFGPGTRLTVL.

The gene calls are TRBV19 and TRBJ2-5, with 7 nucleotides matching TRBD2. With 7 bases clipped from V and 5 bases from J, the junction kept 7 bases outside the gene matches. This CDR3 is built from 13 residues. Germline CDR1 LNHDA, CDR2 SQIVND (reference sequence). CDR3: CASKERGRETQYF. For the CDR3, the DNA is TGTGCCAGTAAGGAGCGGGGAAGGGAGACCCAGTACTTC.

This clone occurred a few times. This sequence joins TRBV6-5 and TRBJ1-2; D gene unclear. Trimming removed 4 bases from V and 2 bases from J, with 5 bases in between. The CDR3 sequence is 12 residues long. CDR1 and CDR2 (germline): MNHEY, SVGAGI. The CDR3 DNA reads as TGTGCCAGCAGTTCCCAGAACTATGGCTACACCTTC. Translating gives CASSSQNYGYTF.

This chain uses TRBV6-5 with TRBJ2-2, with 11 bases aligning to TRBD2. The germline gives CDR1 MNHEY, CDR2 SVGAGI. The ends lost 0 bases at V and 7 bases at J; junction bases unmatched: 1. CDR3 length: 15 amino acids. The CDR3 here is CASSYSGTSGGELFF. The CDR3 nucleotides are TGTGCCAGCAGTTACTCCGGGACTAGCGGCGGGGAGCTGTTTTTT.

The chain has TRBV10-3 and TRBJ2-1; maybe TRBD1 (6 bases). The germline V and J ends were trimmed by 3 bases and 0 bases, with 27 bases remaining between them. CDR1 ENHRY and CDR2 SYGVKD come from the germline V gene. CDR3 length: 21 residues. The CDR3: CAISDPNVGGERRSSYNEQFF. The DNA for the CDR3 is TGTGCCATCAGTGACCCAAACGTTGGGGGCGAGCGGAGGAGCTCCTACAATGAGCAGTTCTTC.

The chain links TRBV11-2 to TRBJ2-1; the D gene is possibly TRBD2 (6 bases). Trimming left V 2 bases short and J 0 bases short, with 11 bases between. Germline V gene lookup returns CDR1 SGHAT and CDR2 FQNNGV. The CDR3 is made up of 16 amino acids. CDR3 DNA: TGTGCCAGCAGCTTACGGGACTCTTCCTCCTACAATGAGCAGTTCTTC. Encoded protein: CASSLRDSSSYNEQFF.

The rearrangement links TRBV9 to TRBJ1-1; D remains unclear. This CDR3 comprises 13 residues. Trimming removed 3 bases at V and 5 bases at J, with 11 bases between. Germline lookup yields CDR1 SGDLS and CDR2 YYNGEE. The CDR3 spells CASSGSMRTEAFF. CDR3 DNA: TGTGCCAGCAGCGGGTCCATGCGTACTGAAGCTTTCTTT.

This chain joins TRBV5-6 and TRBJ2-2, with 10 bases fitting TRBD2. The CDR3 is 16 residues long. CDR1 and CDR2 (germline): SGHDT, YYEEEE. J was trimmed by 2 bases and V by 2 bases; bases with no gene match: 3. Written as DNA, the CDR3 is TGTGCCAGCAGCTTTTTAGCGGGAGGAAACACCGGGGAGCTGTTTTTT. Translating gives CASSFLAGGNTGELFF.

The V gene is TRBV4-1, the J gene TRBJ1-2; possibly TRBD1 for D (6 bases). With 1 base removed from V and 4 bases from J, the gap between germline ends came to 13 bases. The CDR3 contains 15 residues. CDR1 and CDR2 (germline): MGHRA, YSYEKL. CDR3 sequence reads: CASSQVQGLGYGYTF. In DNA, the CDR3 is TGCGCCAGCAGCCAAGTTCAGGGGCTCGGCTATGGCTACACCTTC.

This clone was picked up a small number of times. J is TRBJ2-5 and V is TRBV5-4; TRBD2 agrees at 13 bases. Trimming removed 5 bases from V and 5 bases from J; junction bases left unmatched: 6. Germline loops: CDR1 SGHNT, CDR2 YYREEE (reference sequence). This CDR3 spans 15 amino acids. CDR3: CASSPGTSGTETQYF. DNA of the CDR3: TGTGCCAGCAGTCCAGGGACTAGCGGGACGGAGACCCAGTACTTC.

This chain links TRBV6-1 with TRBJ2-5; 9 positions match TRBD1. The CDR3 covers 15 residues. J gave up 4 bases and V 1 base, and 4 bases lay outside the gene matches. The germline CDR1 and CDR2 sequences are MNHNS and SASEGT. The CDR3 bases are TGTGCCAGCAGTGAAGTAGGACAGGGGCGAGAGACCCAGTACTTC. Translating it yields CASSEVGQGRETQYF.

The gene calls are TRBV6-5 and TRBJ1-2, with D possibly matching TRBD1 (5 bases). Germline CDR1 is MNHEY and CDR2 is SVGAGI. CDR3 length: 14 residues. Trimming removed 7 bases from V and 4 bases from J, with 16 bases in between. The CDR3 region is CASTRSGGLYGYTF. CDR3 bases: TGTGCCAGCACCCGTAGCGGGGGACTCTATGGCTACACCTTC.

The chain is built from TRBV29-1 and TRBJ1-2, with 7 nucleotides matching TRBD1. The V gene's germline CDR1 is SQVTM and CDR2 ANQGSEA. The CDR3 runs 14 residues. Trimming removed 3 bases from V and 4 bases from J; junction bases left unmatched: 8. This CDR3 is CSVEGQGGIYGYTF. In DNA, the CDR3 is TGCAGCGTTGAGGGGCAAGGGGGCATCTATGGCTACACCTTC.

The J gene is TRBJ2-5, the V gene TRBV4-2, with TRBD2 matching 8 bases. V lost 0 bases, J lost 4 bases, and 7 bases stayed unmatched. Germline V CDR1 and CDR2: LGHNA, YNFKEQ. This CDR3 comprises 16 residues. CDR3 loop: CASSQDLAGGVETQYF. In DNA form, the CDR3 reads TGTGCCAGCAGCCAAGATTTGGCGGGGGGCGTAGAGACCCAGTACTTC.

This sequence joins TRBV7-9 and TRBJ2-3, with D hard to call. Trimming pared 5 bases from V and 4 bases from J, leaving 16 bases between. Germline lookup yields CDR1 SEHNR and CDR2 FQNEAQ (reference sequence). This CDR3 is 15 amino acids long. CDR3 sequence: CASSQRSIEADTQYF. CDR3 bases: TGTGCCAGCAGCCAGCGATCGATCGAGGCAGATACGCAGTATTTT.

CDR3 residues: CASSQVGAGAYEQYF. CDR3 in DNA: TGCGCCAGCAGCCAAGTGGGGGCCGGCGCCTACGAGCAGTACTTC. This sequence joins TRBV4-1 and TRBJ2-7; possible D gene TRBD1, 6 bases. CDR1 and CDR2 from the germline V gene are MGHRA and YSYEKL. The CDR3 spans 15 residues. V was trimmed by 1 base and J by 2 bases, leaving 12 bases between them.

This rearrangement joins TRBV6-5 to TRBJ1-2; a possible D gene is TRBD1 (5 bases). Germline CDR1 reads MNHEY; CDR2 reads SVGAGI. The CDR3 loop spans 14 amino acids. Trimming removed 5 bases at V and 4 bases at J, with 14 bases between. This CDR3 reads CASSRWGGAYGYTF. The CDR3 DNA follows: TGTGCCAGCAGTCGATGGGGGGGAGCCTATGGCTACACCTTC.